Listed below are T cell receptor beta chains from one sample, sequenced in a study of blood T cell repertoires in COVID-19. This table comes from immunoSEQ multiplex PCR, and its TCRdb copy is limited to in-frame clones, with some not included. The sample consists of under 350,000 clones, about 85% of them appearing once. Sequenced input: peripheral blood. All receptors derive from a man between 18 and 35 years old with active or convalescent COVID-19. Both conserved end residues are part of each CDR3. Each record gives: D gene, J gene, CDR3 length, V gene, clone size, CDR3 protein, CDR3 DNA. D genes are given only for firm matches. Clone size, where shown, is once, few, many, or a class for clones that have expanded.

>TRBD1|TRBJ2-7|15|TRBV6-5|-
CASSKQGASSYEQYF
TGTGCCAGCAGTAAACAGGGGGCCAGCTCCTACGAGCAGTACTTC
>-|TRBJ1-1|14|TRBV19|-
CASINDRVNTEAFF
TGTGCCAGTATCAACGACAGAGTGAACACTGAAGCTTTCTTT
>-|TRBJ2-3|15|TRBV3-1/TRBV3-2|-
CASSQVVGFSDTQYF
TGTGCCAGCAGCCAAGTTGTCGGGTTTTCGGATACGCAGTATTTT
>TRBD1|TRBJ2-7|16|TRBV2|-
CASKETGTGFSGEQYF
TGTGCCAGCAAAGAAACCGGGACAGGATTCTCCGGCGAGCAGTACTTC
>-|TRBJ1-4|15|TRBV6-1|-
CASSEGTDSYEKLFF
TGTGCCAGCAGTGAAGGGACCGACAGCTATGAAAAACTGTTTTTT
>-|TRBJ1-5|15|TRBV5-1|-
CASSLESGRGQPQHF
TGCGCCAGCAGCTTGGAATCGGGGCGGGGGCAGCCCCAGCATTTT
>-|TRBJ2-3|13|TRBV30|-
CAWSRTTTDTQYF
TGTGCCTGGAGTCGGACAACCACAGATACGCAGTATTTT
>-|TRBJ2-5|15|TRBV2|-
CASSGLAEMEETQYF
TGTGCCAGCAGTGGATTAGCGGAAATGGAAGAGACCCAGTACTTC
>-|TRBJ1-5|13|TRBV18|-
CASSRTQNQPQHF
TGTGCCAGCTCACGAACACAAAATCAGCCCCAGCATTTT
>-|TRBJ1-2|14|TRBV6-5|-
CASSFVGVNYGYTF
TGTGCCAGCAGTTTTGTAGGAGTTAACTATGGCTACACCTTC
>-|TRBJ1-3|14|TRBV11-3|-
CATQGRETGNTIYF
TGTGCCACTCAGGGTAGAGAGACTGGAAACACCATATATTTT
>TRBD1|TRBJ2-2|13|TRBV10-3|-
CATGTGETGELFF
TGTGCCACCGGGACAGGGGAGACCGGGGAGCTGTTTTTT
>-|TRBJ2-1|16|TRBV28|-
CASNLGNRVERNEQFF
TGTGCCAGCAACCTCGGGAATAGGGTGGAAAGGAATGAGCAGTTCTTC
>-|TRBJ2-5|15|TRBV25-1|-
CASSELAGLEETQYF
TGTGCCAGCAGTGAATTAGCTGGCCTGGAAGAGACCCAGTACTTC
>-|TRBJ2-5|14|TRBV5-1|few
CASSLLPRGETQYF
TGCGCCAGCAGCTTGCTACCGCGCGGAGAGACCCAGTACTTC
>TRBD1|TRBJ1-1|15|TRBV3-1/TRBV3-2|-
CASSQDARDRGPAFF
TGTGCCAGCAGCCAAGATGCCCGGGACAGGGGGCCAGCTTTCTTT
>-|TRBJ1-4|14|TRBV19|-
CASSMGGANEKLFF
TGTGCCAGTAGTATGGGGGGAGCTAATGAAAAACTGTTTTTT
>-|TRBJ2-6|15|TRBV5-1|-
CASSWTDSGANVLTF
TGCGCCAGCAGCTGGACTGACTCTGGGGCCAACGTCCTGACTTTC
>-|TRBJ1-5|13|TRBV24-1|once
CATSSQGNQPQHF
TGTGCCACCAGCTCCCAGGGGAATCAGCCCCAGCATTTT
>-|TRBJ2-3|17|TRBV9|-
CASSAGTGSPSTDTQYF
TGTGCCAGCAGCGCCGGAACAGGGTCCCCTAGCACAGATACGCAGTATTTT
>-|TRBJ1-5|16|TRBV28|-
CASSFALGGDNQPQHF
TGTGCCAGCAGTTTTGCGCTAGGGGGGGACAATCAGCCCCAGCATTTT
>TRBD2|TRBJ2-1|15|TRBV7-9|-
CASTPGGARADEQFF
TGTGCCAGCACCCCGGGGGGGGCTAGGGCCGATGAGCAGTTCTTC
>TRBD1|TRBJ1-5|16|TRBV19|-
CASIAGQGYSSQPQHF
TGTGCCAGTATAGCGGGACAGGGTTATTCTAGCCAGCCCCAGCATTTT
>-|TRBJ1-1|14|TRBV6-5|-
CASSYYAGHTEAFF
TGTGCCAGCAGTTACTATGCAGGGCACACTGAAGCTTTCTTT
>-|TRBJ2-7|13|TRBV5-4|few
CASSLQGSYEQYF
TGTGCCAGCAGCTTACAGGGCTCCTACGAGCAGTACTTC
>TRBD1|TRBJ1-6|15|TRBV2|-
CASSEAGQLNSPLHF
TGTGCCAGCAGTGAAGCGGGACAGTTAAATTCACCCCTCCACTTT
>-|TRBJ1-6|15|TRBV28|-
CASSLFYRNNSPLHF
TGTGCCAGCAGTTTATTTTACAGAAATAATTCACCCCTCCACTTT
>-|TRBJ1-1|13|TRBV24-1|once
CATSDRVGTEAFF
TGTGCCACCAGTGACCGGGTCGGCACTGAAGCTTTCTTT
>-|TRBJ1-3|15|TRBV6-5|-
CASSSGIPLGNTIYF
TGTGCCAGCAGTTCGGGAATCCCGCTCGGAAACACCATATATTTT
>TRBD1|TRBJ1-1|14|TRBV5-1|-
CASTWGQGNTEAFF
TGCGCCAGCACTTGGGGACAGGGAAACACTGAAGCTTTCTTT
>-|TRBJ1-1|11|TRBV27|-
CASHGNTEAFF
TGTGCCAGCCACGGGAACACTGAAGCTTTCTTT
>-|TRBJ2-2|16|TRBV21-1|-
CASSKASCQNTGELFF
TGTGCCAGCAGCAAAGCATCATGTCAGAACACCGGGGAGCTGTTTTTT
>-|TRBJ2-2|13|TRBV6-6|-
CASMVQLTGELFF
TGTGCCAGCATGGTACAGCTCACCGGGGAGCTGTTTTTT
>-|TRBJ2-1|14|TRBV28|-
CASSSWGVNNEQFF
TGTGCCAGCAGTTCGTGGGGAGTCAACAATGAGCAGTTCTTC
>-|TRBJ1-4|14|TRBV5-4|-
CASSLKGGNEKLFF
TGTGCCAGCAGCTTGAAAGGAGGGAATGAAAAACTGTTTTTT
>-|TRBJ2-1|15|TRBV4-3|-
CASSQGIRGGNEQFF
TGCGCCAGCAGCCAAGGCATCAGGGGTGGGAATGAGCAGTTCTTC
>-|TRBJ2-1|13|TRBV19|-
CASSVTGRNEQFF
TGTGCCAGTAGTGTTACAGGGCGAAATGAGCAGTTCTTC
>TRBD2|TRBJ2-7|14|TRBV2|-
CASRPGLAINEQYF
TGTGCCAGCAGGCCGGGACTAGCTATTAACGAGCAGTACTTC
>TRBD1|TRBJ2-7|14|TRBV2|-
CASSTQGAWNEQYF
TGTGCCAGCAGTACACAGGGGGCTTGGAACGAGCAGTACTTC
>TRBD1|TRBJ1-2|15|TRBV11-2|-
CASSLAAGGNYGYTF
TGTGCCAGCAGCTTAGCGGCAGGGGGTAACTATGGCTACACCTTC